One sample yielded the 18 T cell receptor beta chains listed below, sequenced in a study of cytomegalovirus exposure and HLA in healthy donors. Primers included in the PCR were 60 Vbeta and 13 Jbeta primers. Assay: immunoSEQ multiplex PCR; the TCRdb copy retains only in-frame clones and omits some. The repertoire table contains 150,000 to 200,000 clones. Material: PBMCs. The source is a man aged 30-40 years in good health and CMV-seronegative.

The J gene is TRBJ2-7, the V gene TRBV5-1; perhaps TRBD1 as D (6 bases). Germline lookup yields CDR1 SGHRS and CDR2 YFSETQ. V was trimmed by 3 bases and J by 4 bases, leaving 14 bases between them. This CDR3 spans 14 amino acids. CDR3 sequence: CASSSDSVVYEQYF. CDR3 DNA: TGCGCCAGCAGCTCGGACAGTGTAGTTTACGAGCAGTACTTC.

V is TRBV6-5 and J is TRBJ1-6; no firm D call. The CDR3 runs 16 residues. Germline V gene sequence: CDR1 MNHEY, CDR2 SVGAGI. V lost 2 bases to trimming and J lost 9 bases, with 17 bases between them. This CDR3 reads CASSYRPALTGSPLHF. The CDR3 region has the DNA TGTGCCAGCAGTTACCGGCCGGCCCTCACGGGTTCACCCCTCCACTTT.

The chain uses TRBV28 and TRBJ1-5, with 12 bases that match TRBD1. The V gene's germline CDR1 is MDHEN and CDR2 SYDVKM. CDR3 length: 16 amino acids. Trimming at V came to 6 bases and at J to 6 bases, leaving 9 bases not matched to a gene. The CDR3, as DNA: TGTGCCAGCAGGACCACGGGACAGGGGGCAGGTCAGCCCCAGCATTTT. As protein: CASRTTGQGAGQPQHF.

The CDR3 DNA sequence: TGCGCCAGCAGCCAAGATTGGGCAGTTGAAGCTTTCTTT. Amino acids: CASSQDWAVEAFF. The V gene is TRBV4-1, the J gene TRBJ1-1; D gene uncertain. CDR3 size: 13 residues. CDR1 MGHRA and CDR2 YSYEKL come from the germline V gene. V was cut by 0 bases and J by 7 bases, with 9 bases left in between.

V usage is TRBV19 and J usage is TRBJ1-2; 8 nucleotides align to TRBD1. This CDR3 region has 13 residues. The ends lost 8 bases at V and 2 bases at J; junction bases unmatched: 4. Germline values: CDR1 LNHDA, CDR2 SQIVND (reference sequence). This CDR3 is CASGGQGNYGYTF. CDR3 nucleotide sequence: TGTGCCAGTGGAGGACAGGGAAACTATGGCTACACCTTC. Full variable domain (outside the CDR3, taken from reference TRBV19 and TRBJ1-2): DGGITQSPKYLFRKEGQNVTLSCEQNLNHDAMYWYRQDPGQGLRLIYYSQIVNDFQKGDIAEGYSVSREKKESFPLTVTSAQKNPTAFYLCASGGQGNYGYTFGSGTRLTVV.

The V call is TRBV18, the J call TRBJ1-1; D call uncertain. From germline, CDR1 is KGHSH and CDR2 LQKENI. The ends were cut back, 5 bases at V and 3 bases at J, with 13 bases in the middle. CDR3 length: 14 residues. As DNA, the CDR3 is TGTGCCAGCTCAGGAGCAGTCTCGTACACTGAAGCTTTCTTT. Amino acids: CASSGAVSYTEAFF.

The rearrangement links TRBV2 to TRBJ2-7; D remains unclear. The germline V gene has CDR1 SNHLY and CDR2 FYNNEI. The CDR3 is 12 amino acids. With 4 bases removed from V and 2 bases from J, the gap between germline ends came to 6 bases. CDR3 in amino acids: CASSATPYEQYF. In nucleotides, the CDR3 is TGTGCCAGCAGTGCTACCCCCTACGAGCAGTACTTC.

On this clone: Different DNA sequences within this sample yield the same CDR3. The V gene is TRBV10-1, the J gene TRBJ2-6, with D uncertain. V was clipped by 3 bases and J by 0 bases, with 6 bases between them. CDR1 is WNHNN, CDR2 SYGVQD, per germline (reference sequence). The CDR3 loop spans 15 amino acids. CDR3 nucleotide sequence: TGCGCCAGCAGTGATCCCCTCTCTGGGGCCAACGTCCTGACTTTC. It codes for CASSDPLSGANVLTF.

V gene TRBV28 combines with J gene TRBJ2-5; TRBD2 aligns across 9 bases. The germline V gene has CDR1 MDHEN and CDR2 SYDVKM. Unmatched junction bases numbered 8, after V lost 6 bases and J lost 0 bases. The CDR3 is made up of 16 amino acids. CDR3 nucleotide sequence: TGTGCCAGCAGCCCCAAGACTAGCGGAGACCAAGAGACCCAGTACTTC. Protein: CASSPKTSGDQETQYF.

The chain is built from TRBV4-3 and TRBJ1-2; 9 nucleotides match TRBD1. V trimming: 0 bases; J trimming: 3 bases; junction bases outside the gene matches: 14. From germline, CDR1 is LGHNA and CDR2 YSLEER. The length of the CDR3 is 19 residues. The CDR3 region has the DNA TGCGCCAGCAGCCAAGAGTTATCCTTAGGGACAGGGAATCACTATGGCTACACCTTC. Its translation is CASSQELSLGTGNHYGYTF.

The J gene is TRBJ2-7, the V gene TRBV7-9; D is possibly TRBD1 (5 bases). V lost 1 base, J lost 3 bases, and 16 bases lay in between. The CDR3 runs 16 residues. The germline V gene encodes CDR1 SEHNR and CDR2 FQNEAQ (reference sequence). CDR3: CASSLVVGAYDYEQYF. The CDR3 DNA reads as TGTGCCAGCAGCTTAGTCGTAGGGGCGTACGACTACGAGCAGTACTTC.

The chain uses TRBV11-2 and TRBJ1-3, with 7 bases lining up with TRBD1. Germline V gene lookup returns CDR1 SGHAT and CDR2 FQNNGV. The CDR3 runs to 16 residues. V gave up 5 bases and J gave up 0 bases; unmatched junction bases: 7. This CDR3 is CASSRGQWSSGNTIYF. The CDR3 bases are TGTGCCAGCAGCCGGGGACAGTGGAGCTCTGGAAACACCATATATTTT. Combining the CDR3 with reference TRBV11-2 and TRBJ1-3 gives the whole variable domain EAGVAQSPRYKIIEKRQSVAFWCNPISGHATLYWYQQILGQGPKLLIQFQNNGVVDDSQLPKDRFSAERLKGVDSTLKIQPAKLEDSAVYLCASSRGQWSSGNTIYFGEGSWLTVV.

The rearrangement uses TRBV21-1 and TRBJ1-1; whether TRBD1, the table's D call, matches the DNA was not checked. TRBV21-1 counts as a pseudogene. CDR3 size: 18 residues. For the CDR3, the DNA is TGTGCCAGCATTTTATCTCCGGGACAGGGGAAGGAGGACACTGAAGCTTTCTTT. It specifies CASILSPGQGKEDTEAFF.

This chain connects TRBV12-5 to TRBJ1-4; TRBD1 might be the D (6 bases). V lost 2 bases, J lost 2 bases, and 21 bases lay in between. This CDR3 comprises 19 residues. Germline CDR1 LGHNT, CDR2 FRNRAP. The CDR3 nucleotides are TGTGCTAGTGGTTTGATCCCCAAACAGGGAGCTTCGACTAATGAAAAACTGTTTTTT. Amino acid sequence: CASGLIPKQGASTNEKLFF.

This chain links TRBV7-9 with TRBJ1-2, with D possibly being TRBD1 (5 bases). The CDR3 sequence is 14 residues long. Germline loops: CDR1 SEHNR, CDR2 FQNEAQ (reference sequence). V shed 5 bases and J shed 8 bases, with 18 bases lying between them. The chain's CDR3 is CASSLGEGQGGYTF. For the CDR3, the DNA is TGTGCCAGCAGCCTGGGGGAGGGCCAAGGGGGCTACACCTTC.

The chain links TRBV5-1 to TRBJ2-7, with 9 bases aligning to TRBD2. Germline CDR1 SGHRS, CDR2 YFSETQ. After removal of 2 bases from V and 7 bases from J, the junction contained 10 bases not matched to a gene. The CDR3 contains 15 residues. CDR3 protein: CASSFSGSAEGEQYF. CDR3 sequence (DNA): TGCGCCAGCAGCTTTAGCGGGAGCGCAGAGGGGGAGCAGTACTTC.

J is TRBJ2-2 and V is TRBV7-2; 10 positions match TRBD2. The CDR3 spans 14 residues. Germline-derived CDR1 and CDR2 are SGHTA and FQGNSA. Trimming took 5 bases from V and 6 from J; bases not matched to a gene: 3. DNA for the CDR3: TGTGCCAGCAGCCCAGGGACTAGCGCCGGGGAGCTGTTTTTT. It specifies CASSPGTSAGELFF.

The chain carries TRBV19 and TRBJ2-1; D uncertain. The germline gives CDR1 LNHDA, CDR2 SQIVND (reference sequence). This CDR3 spans 15 amino acids. V shed 2 bases and J shed 0 bases, with 8 bases lying between them. The CDR3 here is CASSIQLHSYNEQFF. The CDR3 DNA reads as TGTGCCAGTAGTATACAACTCCACTCCTACAATGAGCAGTTCTTC.